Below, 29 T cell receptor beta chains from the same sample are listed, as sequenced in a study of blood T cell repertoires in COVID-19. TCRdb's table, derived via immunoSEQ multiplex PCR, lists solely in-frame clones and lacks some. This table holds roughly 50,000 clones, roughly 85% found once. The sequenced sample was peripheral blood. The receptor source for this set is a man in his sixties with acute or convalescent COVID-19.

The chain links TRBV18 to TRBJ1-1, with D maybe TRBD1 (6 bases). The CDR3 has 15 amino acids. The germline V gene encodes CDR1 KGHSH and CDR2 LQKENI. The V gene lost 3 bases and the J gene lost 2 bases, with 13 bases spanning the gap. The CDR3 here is CASSPSRQDNTEAFF. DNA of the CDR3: TGTGCCAGCTCACCGAGTCGACAGGACAACACTGAAGCTTTCTTT. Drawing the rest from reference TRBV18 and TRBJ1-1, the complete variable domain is NAGVMQNPRHLVRRRGQEARLRCSPMKGHSHVYWYRQLPEEGLKFMVYLQKENIIDESGMPKERFSAEFPKEGPSILRIQQVVRGDSAAYFCASSPSRQDNTEAFFGQGTRLTVV.

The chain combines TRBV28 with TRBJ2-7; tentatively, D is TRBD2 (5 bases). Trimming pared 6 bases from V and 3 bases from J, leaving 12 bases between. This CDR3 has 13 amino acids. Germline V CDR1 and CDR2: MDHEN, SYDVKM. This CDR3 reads CASSFPGYYEQYF. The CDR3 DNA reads TGTGCCAGCAGCTTCCCGGGGTACTACGAGCAGTACTTC.

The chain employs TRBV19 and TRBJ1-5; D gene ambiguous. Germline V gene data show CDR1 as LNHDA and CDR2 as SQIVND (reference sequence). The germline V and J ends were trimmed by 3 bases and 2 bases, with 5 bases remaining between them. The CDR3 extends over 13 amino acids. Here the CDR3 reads CASSIYGNQPQHF. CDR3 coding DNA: TGTGCCAGTAGTATCTACGGCAATCAGCCCCAGCATTTT.

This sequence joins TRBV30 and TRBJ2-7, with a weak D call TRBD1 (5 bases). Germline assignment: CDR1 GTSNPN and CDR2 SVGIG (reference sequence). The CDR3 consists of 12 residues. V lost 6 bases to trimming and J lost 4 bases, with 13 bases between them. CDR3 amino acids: CACSSDNYEQYF. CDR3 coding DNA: TGTGCCTGCAGCTCGGACAATTACGAGCAGTACTTC.

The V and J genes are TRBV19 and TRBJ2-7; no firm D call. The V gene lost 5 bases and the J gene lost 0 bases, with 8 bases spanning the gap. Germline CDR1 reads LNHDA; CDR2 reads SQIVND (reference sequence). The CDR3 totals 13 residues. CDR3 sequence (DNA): TGTGCCAGTAGTTCTCAGTTCTCCTACGAGCAGTACTTC. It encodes CASSSQFSYEQYF.

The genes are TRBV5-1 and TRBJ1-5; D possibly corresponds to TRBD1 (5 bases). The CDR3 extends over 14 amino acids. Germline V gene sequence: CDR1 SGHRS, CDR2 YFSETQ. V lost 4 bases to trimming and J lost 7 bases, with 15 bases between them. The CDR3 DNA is TGCGCCAGCAGCGGGTCCGGGGGGAACCAGCCCCAGCATTTT. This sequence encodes CASSGSGGNQPQHF.

CDR3 sequence reads: CASSAIDRSYEQYF. CDR3 nucleotides: TGTGCCAGCAGCGCGATAGACAGATCCTACGAGCAGTACTTC. J is TRBJ2-7 and V is TRBV9; tentative D call: TRBD1 (5 bases). Germline CDR1 reads SGDLS; CDR2 reads YYNGEE. This CDR3 region has 14 residues. V was pared by 3 bases and J by 1 base, with 11 bases between.

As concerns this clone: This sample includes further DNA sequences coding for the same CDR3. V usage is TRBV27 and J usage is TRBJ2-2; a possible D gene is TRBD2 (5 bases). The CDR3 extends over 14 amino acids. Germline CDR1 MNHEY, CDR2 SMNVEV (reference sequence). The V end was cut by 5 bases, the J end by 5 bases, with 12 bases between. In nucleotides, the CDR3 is TGTGCCAGCAGTGCCACGGGGTGGACCGGGGAGCTGTTTTTT. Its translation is CASSATGWTGELFF.

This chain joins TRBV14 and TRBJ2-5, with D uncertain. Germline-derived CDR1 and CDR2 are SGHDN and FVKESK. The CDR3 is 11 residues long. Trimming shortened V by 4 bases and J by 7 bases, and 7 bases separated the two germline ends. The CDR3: CASSPVWTQYF. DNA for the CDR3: TGTGCCAGCAGCCCGGTGTGGACCCAGTACTTC.

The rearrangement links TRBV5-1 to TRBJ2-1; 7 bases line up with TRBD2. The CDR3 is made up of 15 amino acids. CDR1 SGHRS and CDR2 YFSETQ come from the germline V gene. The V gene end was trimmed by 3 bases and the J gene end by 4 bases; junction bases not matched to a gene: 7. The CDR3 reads CASSWGVGLYNEQFF. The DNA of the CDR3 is TGCGCCAGCAGCTGGGGGGTGGGACTATACAATGAGCAGTTCTTC.

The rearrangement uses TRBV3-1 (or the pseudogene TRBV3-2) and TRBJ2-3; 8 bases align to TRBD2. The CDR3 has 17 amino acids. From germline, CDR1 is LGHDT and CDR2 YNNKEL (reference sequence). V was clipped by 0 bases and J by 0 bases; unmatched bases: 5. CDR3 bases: TGTGCCAGCAGCCAAGATCGGGGGGGCCCTAGCACAGATACGCAGTATTTT. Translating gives CASSQDRGGPSTDTQYF.

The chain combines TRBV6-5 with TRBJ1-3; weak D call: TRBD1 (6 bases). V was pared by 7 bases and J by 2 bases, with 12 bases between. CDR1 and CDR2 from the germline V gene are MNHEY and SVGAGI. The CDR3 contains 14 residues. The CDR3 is CASKGGGAGNTIYF. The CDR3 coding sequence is TGTGCCAGCAAGGGAGGGGGGGCTGGAAACACCATATATTTT.

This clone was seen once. The CDR3 DNA follows: TGCAGCGCGACAGAGAGCTCTGGAAACACCATATATTTT. Translated, it gives CSATESSGNTIYF. The chain is built from TRBV29-1 and TRBJ1-3; TRBD1 is a possible D gene (5 bases). Germline V lookup: CDR1 SQVTM, CDR2 ANQGSEA. There are 13 residues in the CDR3. V was clipped by 7 bases and J by 0 bases, with 10 bases between them.

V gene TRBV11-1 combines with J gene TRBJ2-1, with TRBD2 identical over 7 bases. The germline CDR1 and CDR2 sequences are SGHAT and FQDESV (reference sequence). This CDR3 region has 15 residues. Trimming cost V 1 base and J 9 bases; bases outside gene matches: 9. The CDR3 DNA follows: TGTGCCAGCAGCTTAGTTAGTTCTTGGGAGGGTGAGCAGTTCTTC. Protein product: CASSLVSSWEGEQFF.

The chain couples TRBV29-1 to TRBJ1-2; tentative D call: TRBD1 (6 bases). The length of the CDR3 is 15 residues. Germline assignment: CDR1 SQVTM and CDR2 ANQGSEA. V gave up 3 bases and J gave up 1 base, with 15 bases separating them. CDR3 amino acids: CSVDAPGQHNYGYTF. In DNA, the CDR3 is TGCAGCGTTGACGCGCCCGGACAGCATAACTATGGCTACACCTTC.

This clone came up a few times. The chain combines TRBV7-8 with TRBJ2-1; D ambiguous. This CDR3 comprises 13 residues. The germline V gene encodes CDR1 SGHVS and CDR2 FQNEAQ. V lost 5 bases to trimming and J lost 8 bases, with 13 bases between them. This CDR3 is CASSPPKRDEQFF. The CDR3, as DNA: TGTGCCAGCAGCCCCCCCAAGCGAGATGAGCAGTTCTTC.

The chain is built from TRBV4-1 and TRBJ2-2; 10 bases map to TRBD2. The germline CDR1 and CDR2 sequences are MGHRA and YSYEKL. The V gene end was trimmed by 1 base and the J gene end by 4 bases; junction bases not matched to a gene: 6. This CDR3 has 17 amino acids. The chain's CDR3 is CASSQVERGGPTGELFF. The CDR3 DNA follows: TGCGCCAGCAGCCAAGTCGAGCGGGGGGGCCCCACCGGGGAGCTGTTTTTT.

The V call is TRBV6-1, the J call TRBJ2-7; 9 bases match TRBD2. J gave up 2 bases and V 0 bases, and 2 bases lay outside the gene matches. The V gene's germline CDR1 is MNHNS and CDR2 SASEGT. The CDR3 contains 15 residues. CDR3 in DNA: TGTGCCAGCAGTGAAGCCGCGGGAGGGGCCTACGAGCAGTACTTC. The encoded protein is CASSEAAGGAYEQYF.

This chain's CDR3 is CASSLQGPSGYTF. The CDR3 nucleotides read TGTGCCAGTAGCCTCCAGGGCCCGTCAGGCTACACCTTC. J is TRBJ1-2 and V is TRBV19; D possibly corresponds to TRBD1 (5 bases). The V gene's germline CDR1 is LNHDA and CDR2 SQIVND (reference sequence). V was pared by 6 bases and J by 8 bases, with 16 bases between. This CDR3 comprises 13 residues.

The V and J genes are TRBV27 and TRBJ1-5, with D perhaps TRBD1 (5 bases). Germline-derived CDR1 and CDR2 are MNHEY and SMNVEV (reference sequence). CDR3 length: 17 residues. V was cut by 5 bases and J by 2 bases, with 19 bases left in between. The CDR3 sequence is CASSPLMGGRGNQPQHF. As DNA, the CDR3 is TGTGCCAGCAGTCCCCTCATGGGGGGGAGAGGCAATCAGCCCCAGCATTTT.

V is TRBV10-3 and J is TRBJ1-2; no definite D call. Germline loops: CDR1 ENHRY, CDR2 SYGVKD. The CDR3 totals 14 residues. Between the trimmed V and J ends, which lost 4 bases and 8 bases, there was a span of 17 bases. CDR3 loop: CAISVAGEGAGYTF. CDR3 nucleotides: TGTGCCATCAGTGTGGCAGGCGAGGGAGCAGGCTACACCTTC.

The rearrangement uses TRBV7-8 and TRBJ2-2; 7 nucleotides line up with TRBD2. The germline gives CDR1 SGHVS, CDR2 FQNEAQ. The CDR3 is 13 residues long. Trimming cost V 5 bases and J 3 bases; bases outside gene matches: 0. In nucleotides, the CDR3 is TGTGCCAGCAGCGGGGGGGACACCGGGGAGCTGTTTTTT. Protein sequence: CASSGGDTGELFF.

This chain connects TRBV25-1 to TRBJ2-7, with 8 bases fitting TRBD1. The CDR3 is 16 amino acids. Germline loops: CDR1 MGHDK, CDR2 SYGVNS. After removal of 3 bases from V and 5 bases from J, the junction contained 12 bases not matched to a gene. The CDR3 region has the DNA TGTGCCAGCAGTGACCCGGACAGGGAGGAGAGCGACGAGCAGTACTTC. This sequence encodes CASSDPDREESDEQYF.

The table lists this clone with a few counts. The CDR3 protein is CASSPRTGSQETQYF. Written as DNA, the CDR3 is TGTGCCAGCAGCCCCAGGACAGGGAGCCAAGAGACCCAGTACTTC. The chain combines TRBV11-3 with TRBJ2-5; 8 positions agree with TRBD1. The CDR3 covers 15 residues. The V gene end was trimmed by 5 bases and the J gene end by 1 base; junction bases not matched to a gene: 6. The germline CDR1 and CDR2 sequences are SGHNT and YENEEA.

This CDR3 reads CASSPGTSGRESSYNEQFF. The CDR3 bases are TGTGCCAGCAGCCCCGGGACTAGCGGGAGGGAGAGCTCCTACAATGAGCAGTTCTTC. This chain connects TRBV7-9 to TRBJ2-1; 16 nucleotides line up with TRBD2. V shed 5 bases, J shed 0 bases, and the junction held 7 bases outside the gene matches. The CDR3 spans 19 residues. Germline V gene sequence: CDR1 SEHNR, CDR2 FQNEAQ (reference sequence).

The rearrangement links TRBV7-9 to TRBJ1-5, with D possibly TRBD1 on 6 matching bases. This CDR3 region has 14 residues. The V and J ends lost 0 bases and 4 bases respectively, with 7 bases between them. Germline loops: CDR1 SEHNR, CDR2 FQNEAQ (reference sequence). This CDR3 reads CASSLAQGNQPQHF. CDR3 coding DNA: TGTGCCAGCAGCTTAGCCCAGGGGAATCAGCCCCAGCATTTT.

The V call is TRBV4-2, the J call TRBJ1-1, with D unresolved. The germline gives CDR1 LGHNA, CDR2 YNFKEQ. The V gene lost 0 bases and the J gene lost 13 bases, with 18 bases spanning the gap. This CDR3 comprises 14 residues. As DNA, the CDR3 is TGTGCCAGCAGCCAAGATCTTGCGGGGTTGTTTGGTTTCTTT. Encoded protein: CASSQDLAGLFGFF.

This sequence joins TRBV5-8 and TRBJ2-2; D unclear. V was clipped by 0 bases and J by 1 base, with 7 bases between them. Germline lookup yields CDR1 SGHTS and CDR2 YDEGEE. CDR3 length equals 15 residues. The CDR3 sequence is CASSLGEVNTGELFF. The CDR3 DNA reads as TGTGCCAGCAGCTTGGGAGAAGTGAACACCGGGGAGCTGTTTTTT. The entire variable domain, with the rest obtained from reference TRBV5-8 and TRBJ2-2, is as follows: EAGVTQSPTHLIKTRGQQATLRCSPISGHTSVYWYQQALGLGLQFLLWYDEGEERNRGNFPPRFSGRQFPNYSSELNVNALELEDSALYLCASSLGEVNTGELFFGEGSRLTVL.

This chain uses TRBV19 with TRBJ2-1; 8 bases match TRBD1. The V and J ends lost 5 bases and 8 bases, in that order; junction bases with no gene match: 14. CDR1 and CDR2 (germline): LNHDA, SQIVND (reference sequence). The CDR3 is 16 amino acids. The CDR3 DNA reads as TGTGCCAGTAGTCCTAATCCAGGGGGCGCTTGGGATGAGCAGTTCTTC. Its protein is CASSPNPGGAWDEQFF.